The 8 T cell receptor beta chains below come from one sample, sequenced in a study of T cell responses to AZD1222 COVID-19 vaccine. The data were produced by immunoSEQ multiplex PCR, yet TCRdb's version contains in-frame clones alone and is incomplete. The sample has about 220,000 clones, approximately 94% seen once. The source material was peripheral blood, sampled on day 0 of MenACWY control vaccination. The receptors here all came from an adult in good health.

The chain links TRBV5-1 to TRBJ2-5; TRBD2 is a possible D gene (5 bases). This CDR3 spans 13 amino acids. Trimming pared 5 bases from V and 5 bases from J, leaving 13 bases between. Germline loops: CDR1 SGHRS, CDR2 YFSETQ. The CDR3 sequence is CASRRAAQETQYF. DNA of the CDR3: TGCGCCAGCAGGAGGGCGGCCCAGGAGACCCAGTACTTC.

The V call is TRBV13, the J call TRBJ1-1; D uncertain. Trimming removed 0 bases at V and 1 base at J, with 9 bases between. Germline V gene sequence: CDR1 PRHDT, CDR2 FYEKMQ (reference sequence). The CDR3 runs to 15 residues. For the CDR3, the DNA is TGTGCCAGCAGCTTAGGCCTAGTTCAGAACACTGAAGCTTTCTTT. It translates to CASSLGLVQNTEAFF.

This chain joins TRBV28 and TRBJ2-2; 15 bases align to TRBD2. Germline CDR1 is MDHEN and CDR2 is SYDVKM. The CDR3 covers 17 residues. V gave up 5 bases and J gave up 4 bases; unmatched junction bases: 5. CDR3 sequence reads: CASSRGLAGGTTGELFF. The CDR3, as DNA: TGTGCCAGCAGTCGAGGACTAGCGGGGGGGACCACCGGGGAGCTGTTTTTT.

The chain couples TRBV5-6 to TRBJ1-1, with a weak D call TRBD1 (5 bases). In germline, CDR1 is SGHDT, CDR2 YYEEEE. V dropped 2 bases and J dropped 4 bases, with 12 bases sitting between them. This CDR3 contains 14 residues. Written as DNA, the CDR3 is TGTGCCAGCAGCTTCTACCAGGGTGGCACTGAAGCTTTCTTT. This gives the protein CASSFYQGGTEAFF.

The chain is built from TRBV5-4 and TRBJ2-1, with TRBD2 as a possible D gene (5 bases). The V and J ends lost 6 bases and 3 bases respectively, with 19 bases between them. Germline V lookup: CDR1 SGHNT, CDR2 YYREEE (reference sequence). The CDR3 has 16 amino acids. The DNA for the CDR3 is TGTGCCAGCACCGAGGGTGGAGGTGGGATCTACAATGAGCAGTTCTTC. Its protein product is CASTEGGGGIYNEQFF.

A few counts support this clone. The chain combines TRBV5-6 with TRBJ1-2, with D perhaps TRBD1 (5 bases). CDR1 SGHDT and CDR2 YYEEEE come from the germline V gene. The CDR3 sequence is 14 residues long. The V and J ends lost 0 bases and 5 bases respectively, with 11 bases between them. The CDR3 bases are TGTGCCAGCAGCTTGGCCCAGGGAGGGTATGGCTACACCTTC. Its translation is CASSLAQGGYGYTF.

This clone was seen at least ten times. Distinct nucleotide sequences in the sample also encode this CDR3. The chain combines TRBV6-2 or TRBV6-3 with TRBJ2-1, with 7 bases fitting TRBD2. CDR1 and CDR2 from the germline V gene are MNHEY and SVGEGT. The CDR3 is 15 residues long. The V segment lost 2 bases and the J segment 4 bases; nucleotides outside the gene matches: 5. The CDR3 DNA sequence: TGTGCCAGCAGTTACGAGTGGGGGGGTTACAATGAGCAGTTCTTC. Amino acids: CASSYEWGGYNEQFF.

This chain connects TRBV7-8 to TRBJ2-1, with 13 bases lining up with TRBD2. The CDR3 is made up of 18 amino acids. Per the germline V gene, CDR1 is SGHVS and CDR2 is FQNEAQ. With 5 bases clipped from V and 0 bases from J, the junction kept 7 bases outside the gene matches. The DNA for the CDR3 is TGTGCCAGCAGCAAGACTAGCGGGGGGTCCCTCTCCTACAATGAGCAGTTCTTC. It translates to CASSKTSGGSLSYNEQFF.